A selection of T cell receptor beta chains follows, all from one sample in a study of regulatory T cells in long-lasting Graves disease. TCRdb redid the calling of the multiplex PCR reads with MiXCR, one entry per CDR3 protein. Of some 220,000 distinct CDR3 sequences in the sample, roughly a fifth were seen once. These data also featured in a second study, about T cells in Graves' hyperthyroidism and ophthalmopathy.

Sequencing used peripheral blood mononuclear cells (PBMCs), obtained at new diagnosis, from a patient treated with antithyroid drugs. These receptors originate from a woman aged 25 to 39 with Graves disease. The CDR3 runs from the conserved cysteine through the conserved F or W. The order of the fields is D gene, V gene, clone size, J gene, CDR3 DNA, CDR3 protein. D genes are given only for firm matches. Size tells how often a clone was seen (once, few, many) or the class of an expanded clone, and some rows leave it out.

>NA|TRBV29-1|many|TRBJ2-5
TGCAGCGTGCCGTTCCGGGACTCCGAGACCCAGTACTTC
CSVPFRDSETQYF
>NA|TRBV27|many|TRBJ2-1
TGTGCCAGCAGTTTTGGCCAAAATAGGGGGATAGGCTCCTACAATGAGCAGTTCTTC
CASSFGQNRGIGSYNEQFF
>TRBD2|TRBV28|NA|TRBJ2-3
TGTGCCAGCAGTTTCCCCGGGACTAGCGGGAGAACAGATACGCAGTATTTT
CASSFPGTSGRTDTQYF
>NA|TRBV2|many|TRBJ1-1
TGTGCCACTCAGGGGACTTACACTGAAGCTTTCTTT
CATQGTYTEAFF
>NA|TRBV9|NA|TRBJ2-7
TGTGCCAGCAGCCATGGGGCTACCGCCTACGAGCAGTACTTC
CASSHGATAYEQYF
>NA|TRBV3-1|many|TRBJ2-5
TGTGCCAGCAGCTCTCATGGGGGAGGAGAGACCCAGTACTTC
CASSSHGGGETQYF
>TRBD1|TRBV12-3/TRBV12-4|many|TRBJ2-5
TGTGCCAGCAGTGCGGACAGGGTTTTCCAAGAGACCCAGTACTTC
CASSADRVFQETQYF
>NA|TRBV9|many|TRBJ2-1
TGTGCCAGCAGCCCTCGCAGCAGGCTTTACAATGAGCAGTTCTTC
CASSPRSRLYNEQFF
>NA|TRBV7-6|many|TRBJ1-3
TGTGCCAGCAGCTTTAGTTCAAACTCTGGAAACACCATATATTTT
CASSFSSNSGNTIYF
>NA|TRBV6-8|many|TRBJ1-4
TGTGCCACCCCCGGGGGGCAGCTTAATGAAAAACTGTTTTTT
CATPGGQLNEKLFF
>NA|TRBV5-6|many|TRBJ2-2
TGTGCCAGCAGCTTCGGCGCCACCGGGGAGCTGTTTTTT
CASSFGATGELFF
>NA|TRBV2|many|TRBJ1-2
TGTGCCAGCAGCTCCCCCCGGGGGGGTGGCTACACCTTC
CASSSPRGGGYTF
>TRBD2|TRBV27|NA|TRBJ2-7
TGTGCCAGCAGTTGGGGAGGGGCTCGGAACGAGCAGTACTTC
CASSWGGARNEQYF
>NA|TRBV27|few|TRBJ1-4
TGTGCCAGCAGTTTTCCCCGGGACCCACCCCGGACTAATGAAAAACTGTTTTTT
CASSFPRDPPRTNEKLFF
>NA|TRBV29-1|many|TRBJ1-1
TGCAGCGTTGAACCGGGGTCGAGAACTGAAGCTTTCTTT
CSVEPGSRTEAFF
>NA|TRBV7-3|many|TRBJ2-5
TGTGCCAGTTCCGGCAGGGGGGACTACCAAGAGACCCAGTACTTC
CASSGRGDYQETQYF
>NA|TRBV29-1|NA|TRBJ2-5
TGCAGCGTTGAAGACGGAAGCCAAGAGACCCAGTACTTC
CSVEDGSQETQYF
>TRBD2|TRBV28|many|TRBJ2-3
TGTGCCAGCAGTCCGACGGGACTAGCGGACACAGATACGCAGTATTTT
CASSPTGLADTDTQYF
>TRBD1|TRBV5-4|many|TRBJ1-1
TGTGCCAGCAGCCACGTTCCCGGGACAGGAACTGAAGCTTTCTTT
CASSHVPGTGTEAFF
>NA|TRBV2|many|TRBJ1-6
TGTGCCAGCAGTGAAGCGCTTCGGTCACCCCTCCACTTT
CASSEALRSPLHF
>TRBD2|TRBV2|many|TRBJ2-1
TGTGCCAGCAGCGAACTTACGGGAGGGGGATACAATGAGCAGTTCTTC
CASSELTGGGYNEQFF
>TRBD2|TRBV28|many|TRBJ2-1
TGTGCCAGCAGACCGGGACTAGCGCCCTACAATGAGCAGTTCTTC
CASRPGLAPYNEQFF
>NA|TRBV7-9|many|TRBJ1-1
TGTGCCAGCAGCTTAGGACGATCGGAAGAAGCTTTCTTT
CASSLGRSEEAFF
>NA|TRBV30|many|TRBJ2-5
TGTGCCTGGAGCGGTGCGGTCGAGACCCAGTACTTC
CAWSGAVETQYF
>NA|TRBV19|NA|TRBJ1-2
TGTGCCAGTAGTACCGTAGGCGGCTACACCTTC
CASSTVGGYTF
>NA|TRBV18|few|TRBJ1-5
TGTGCCAGCTCACCGCTTAGTGGGGGCAATCAGCCCCAGCATTTT
CASSPLSGGNQPQHF
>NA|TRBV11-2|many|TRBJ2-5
TGTGCCAGCAGCCTCGGGACTCCGCCAGAGACCCAGTACTTC
CASSLGTPPETQYF
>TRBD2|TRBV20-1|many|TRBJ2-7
TGCAGTGCTACAGCGGGATACGGGAACGAGCAGTACTTC
CSATAGYGNEQYF
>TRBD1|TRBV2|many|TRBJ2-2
TGTGCCAGCCGCCGAACCCGACAGGGAAGAGGGGCCGGGGAGCTGTTTTTT
CASRRTRQGRGAGELFF
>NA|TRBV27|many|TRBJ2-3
TGTGCCAGCATGCGGAGCGGAGGGAGGACAGATACGCAGTATTTT
CASMRSGGRTDTQYF
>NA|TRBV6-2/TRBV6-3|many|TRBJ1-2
TGTGCCAGCAGTTCCATTCAGGGCTCTAACTATGGCTACACCTTC
CASSSIQGSNYGYTF
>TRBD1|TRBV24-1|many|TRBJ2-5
TGTGCCACCAGTGGACGCGCCGGGACAGGGGAGACCCAGTACTTC
CATSGRAGTGETQYF
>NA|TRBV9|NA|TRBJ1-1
TGTGCCAGCAGCGTGGACAACTCCAACACTGAAGCTTTCTTT
CASSVDNSNTEAFF
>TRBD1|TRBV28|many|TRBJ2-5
TGTGCCAGCAGTTTCGGACAGGGGGCTTTCTCTGAGACCCAGTACTTC
CASSFGQGAFSETQYF
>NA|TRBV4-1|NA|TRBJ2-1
TGCGCCAGCAGCCAAGATCGCAAGAATGAGCAGTTCTTC
CASSQDRKNEQFF
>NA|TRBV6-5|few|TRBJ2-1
TGTGCCAGCACTTACTTACAGGGCGGGAATGAGCAGTTCTTC
CASTYLQGGNEQFF
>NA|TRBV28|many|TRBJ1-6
TGTGCCAGCAGTTTGGGCAGGAAGGGTTCTAATTCACCCCTCCACTTT
CASSLGRKGSNSPLHF
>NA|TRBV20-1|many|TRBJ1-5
TGCAGTGCTAGAGATCACATAAGCAATCAGCCCCAGCATTTT
CSARDHISNQPQHF
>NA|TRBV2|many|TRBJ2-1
TGTGCCAGCAGTCTACAGGGAGGGAATGAGCAGTTCTTC
CASSLQGGNEQFF